This entry is about one T cell receptor beta chain. What antigen it recognizes has not been identified. No much larger clonotype is one base removed from it; base qualities were not supplied. Library preparation employed 5' RACE. This sample was sequenced with an Illumina HiSeq 2000. A universal primer binding site was added through template switching, and the final cDNA carried a unique molecular identifier so that TCR cDNA molecules could be counted accurately. Specific primers in the conserved constant-segment region were used to synthesize first-strand cDNA for the TCR alpha and beta chains. To control for contamination, every cDNA library was double barcoded, receiving both a SMART-Mk sample barcode and Illumina barcodes. TruSeq adapter sequences along with Illumina sample barcodes were introduced in two successive PCR steps. Sequencing of the TCR alpha and beta cDNA libraries was done on the Illumina HiSeq platform using custom primers. Per the authors' processing: MiGEC processed the raw reads to extract unique molecular identifiers, while MiXCR was used to determine the CDR3 positions. Recombination models were inferred per individual with the repgenHMM and IGoR tools using an EM algorithm. The tcR package in R was used for shared clonotype analysis, with sharing normalized by the product of cloneset sizes. To study raw recombination without the effects of thymic and clonal selection, out-of-frame nonproductive sequences were analyzed. Using fastp trimming at Q25 and MiXCR clonotype assembly, TCRdb reanalyzed the public sequencing data and kept in-frame beta chains. Merged by CDR3 protein, the rows form single entries marked with the most common genes and DNA. TCRdb's processing, not the authors', yielded these V and J calls. For this sample there are 1.5 million to 2 million distinct CDR3 sequences; about 32% appear just once. 0.25% to 0.3% of the sample rests with the top ten.

The germline V gene (reference sequence) sets CDR1 to DFQATT and CDR2 to SNEGSKA. The CDR3 holds 15 amino acids from the cysteine to the phenylalanine. Of the read, only the CDR3 DNA is kept; its 45 bases are in frame from base 1. Deletion took 4 bases off V and 8 bases off J, with a span of 21 bases between the germline ends. Only healthy Caucasian donors were included. The sample comes from a study of identical twins (dated by TCRdb to 2016 to 2018). Background on the whole study: TCR alpha and beta repertoires from monozygotic twins, unrelated adults of various ages and cord blood were deep-sequenced to test whether fetal clonotypes persist. To rule out contamination, replicate twin experiments were performed at different times with different library preparation protocols.

Study-level results and caveats: Because the same donors could not be followed over many years, conclusions were based on cross-sectional statistical analysis. Out-of-frame TCR alpha sequences shared between twins showed an excess of low generation-probability sequences compared with coincidental sharing between unrelated individuals. In beta out-of-frame sequences, excess twin sharing was weaker, because having fewer shared sequences lowered the signal-to-noise ratio. In monozygotic twins, recombination models systematically underestimated out-of-frame TCR alpha sharing, but the models matched the sharing seen between unrelated individuals. Invariant T cells such as MAIT and iNKT could partly confound zero-insertion analyses, although diverse VJ usage argued against such confounding for most clonotypes. Fewer insertions were carried by abundant cord blood beta clonotypes; a weaker similar trend was observed in young adult naive repertoires, while no such trend was observed in memory repertoires.

The sequence was collected from a newborn girl in good health. Recombination connected TRBV20-1 to TRBJ2-1, and TRBD2 may be the D gene, going by 5 matching bases. The specimen sequenced was cord blood. The CDR3 amino acid sequence is: CSAIALGRGVYEQFF. The DNA sequence is given as TGCAGTGCTATAGCCCTGGGTCGGGGAGTATATGAGCAGTTCTTC.